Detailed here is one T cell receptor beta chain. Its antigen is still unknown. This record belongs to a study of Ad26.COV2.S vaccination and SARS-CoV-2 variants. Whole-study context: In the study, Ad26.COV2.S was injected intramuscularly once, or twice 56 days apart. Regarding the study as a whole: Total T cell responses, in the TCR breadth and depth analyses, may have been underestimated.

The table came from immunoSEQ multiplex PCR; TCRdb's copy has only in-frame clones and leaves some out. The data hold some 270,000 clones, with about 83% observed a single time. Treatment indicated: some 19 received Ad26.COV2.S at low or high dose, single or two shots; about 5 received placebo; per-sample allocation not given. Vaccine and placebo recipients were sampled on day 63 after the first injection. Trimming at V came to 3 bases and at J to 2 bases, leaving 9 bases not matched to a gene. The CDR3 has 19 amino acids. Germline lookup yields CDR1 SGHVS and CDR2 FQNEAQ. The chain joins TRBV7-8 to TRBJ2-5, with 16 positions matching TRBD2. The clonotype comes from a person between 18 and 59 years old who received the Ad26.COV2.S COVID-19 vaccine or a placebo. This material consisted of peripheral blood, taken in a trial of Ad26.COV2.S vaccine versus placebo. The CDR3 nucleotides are TGTGCCAGCAGCTTTCTACTAGGGACTAGCGGGAGGGCACAAGAGACCCAGTACTTC. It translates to CASSFLLGTSGRAQETQYF.